The clone carrying this T cell receptor (beta chain) has ten or more counts. What it recognizes is unknown. The sample belongs to a study of T cells in Graves' hyperthyroidism and ophthalmopathy. About the study: Initial diagnosis, before any treatment, was when peripheral blood was collected.

There were TCR beta CDR3 regions amplified from RNA transcripts. In the first-round RT-PCR of the TCR CDR3, the HTBI primer set was used. In TCRdb, the multiplex PCR reads were re-called with MiXCR into one record per CDR3 protein. The sample consists of roughly 520,000 distinct CDR3 sequences, around 22% of them appearing once. The study excluded patients with uncontrolled infection, other autoimmune disease, pregnancy or lactation. Regarding the study as a whole: Ophthalmopathy onset followed model prediction by a median about 6.5 months. Most thyroid clonotypes expanded above 0.001 appeared in blood too.

The germline V and J ends were trimmed by 3 bases and 10 bases, with 9 bases remaining between them. CDR1 SQVTM and CDR2 ANQGSEA come from the germline V gene. This CDR3 region has 10 residues. This sequence originates from a woman aged 30 to 39 with Graves' ophthalmopathy. J is TRBJ1-2 and V is TRBV29-1; D gene ambiguous. Sequencing was carried out using blood. DNA of the CDR3: TGCAGCGTTGATAGGGAGATCTACACCTTC. It specifies CSVDREIYTF.